This T cell receptor (beta chain) was found in a study of CD8+CD57+ T cells in acquired aplastic anemia. Study-wide background: Mean DNA quantity obtained from sorted CD4+ and CD8+ cells was approximately 3 ug. Study results and limitations: Twenty-nine shared CD8+ CDR3s appeared highly expressed within patients' immunodominant clones. Any difference that existed in CD8+ Simpson's diversity between patients and controls was not significant.

The V segment lost 5 bases and the J segment 6 bases; nucleotides outside the gene matches: 7. Germline V gives CDR1 DFQATT, CDR2 SNEGSKA (reference sequence). The length of the CDR3 is 14 residues. Genomic DNA served as template for TCR beta VDJ and CDR3 profiling. TCRdb itself ran the reads through MiXCR, one entry per CDR3 protein. The table includes 98,000 or so distinct CDR3 sequences, about half detected once. Regarding this clonotype: Its target is unknown.

Material: sorted CD4+, CD8+, or CD8+CD57+ T cells (not recorded which) from PBMCs. The chain recombines TRBV20-1 with TRBJ1-6; 7 bases line up with TRBD1. This receptor was taken from a human donor in good health, serving as a control. The CDR3 loop reads CSAGWTGGNSPLHF. The CDR3 DNA reads as TGCAGTGCTGGGTGGACAGGCGGTAATTCACCCCTCCACTTT.